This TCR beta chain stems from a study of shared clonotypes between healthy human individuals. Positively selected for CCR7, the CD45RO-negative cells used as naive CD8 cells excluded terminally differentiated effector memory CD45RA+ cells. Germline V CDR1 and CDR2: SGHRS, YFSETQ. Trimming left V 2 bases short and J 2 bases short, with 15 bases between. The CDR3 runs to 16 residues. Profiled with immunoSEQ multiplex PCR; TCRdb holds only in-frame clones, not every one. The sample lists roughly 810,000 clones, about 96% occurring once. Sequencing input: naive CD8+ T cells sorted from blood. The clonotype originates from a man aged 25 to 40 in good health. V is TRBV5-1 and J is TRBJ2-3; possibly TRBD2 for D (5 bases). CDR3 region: CASSFGLASITDTQYF. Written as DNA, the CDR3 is TGCGCCAGCAGCTTCGGACTGGCATCAATCACAGATACGCAGTATTTT.